The next 8 T cell receptor beta chains were all read from a single sample in a study of cytomegalovirus exposure and HLA in healthy donors. Produced via immunoSEQ multiplex PCR; TCRdb's table is partial and in-frame only. The data hold over 200,000 clones, with around 88% observed a single time. The sequencing sample was made of PBMCs. These receptors came from a woman younger than 30 in good health and CMV-seronegative.

The chain employs TRBV4-1 and TRBJ2-1; possible D gene TRBD2, 6 bases. Looked up from germline, CDR1 is MGHRA and CDR2 is YSYEKL. This CDR3 comprises 16 residues. Between the trimmed V and J ends, which lost 2 bases and 3 bases, there was a span of 14 bases. The CDR3 DNA reads TGCGCCAGCAGCCAAACAACTAGCTTCGACTACAATGAGCAGTTCTTC. It encodes CASSQTTSFDYNEQFF.

The chain links TRBV12-5 to TRBJ2-1; 12 nucleotides align to TRBD1. V gave up 4 bases and J gave up 11 bases; unmatched junction bases: 15. In germline, CDR1 is LGHNT, CDR2 FRNRAP. This CDR3 comprises 17 residues. CDR3 DNA: TGTGCTAGTGGTTGGGCCAGACCGGGACAGGGGGCCAGCCAGCAGTTCTTC. Amino acid sequence: CASGWARPGQGASQQFF.

CDR3 sequence reads: CASSLDRGTDTQYF. CDR3 nucleotides: TGTGCCAGCAGCTTAGATCGGGGGACAGATACGCAGTATTTT. The V and J genes are TRBV7-2 and TRBJ2-3; weak D call: TRBD2 (6 bases). Germline CDR1 and CDR2: SGHTA and FQGNSA. Trimming shortened V by 1 base and J by 3 bases, and 8 bases separated the two germline ends. The CDR3 sequence is 14 residues long.

This sequence joins TRBV9 and TRBJ2-2; D is unclear. Trimming cost V 3 bases and J 6 bases, with 15 bases left between them. CDR1 SGDLS and CDR2 YYNGEE come from the germline V gene. The CDR3 has 15 amino acids. CDR3 DNA: TGTGCCAGCAGCGCTCGCACCCGACTTCCCGGGGAGCTGTTTTTT. This gives the protein CASSARTRLPGELFF.

This chain joins TRBV18 and TRBJ2-7; D perhaps matches TRBD1 (6 bases). The CDR3 extends over 14 amino acids. Between the trimmed V and J ends, which lost 3 bases and 3 bases, there was a span of 12 bases. The germline V gene has CDR1 KGHSH and CDR2 LQKENI. CDR3 in DNA: TGTGCCAGCTCACCTAGACAGGACGACTACGAGCAGTACTTC. As protein: CASSPRQDDYEQYF.

The rearrangement links TRBV27 to TRBJ2-1; 10 positions match TRBD2. Germline V lookup: CDR1 MNHEY, CDR2 SMNVEV (reference sequence). Unmatched junction bases numbered 2, after V lost 3 bases and J lost 6 bases. The CDR3 is made up of 14 amino acids. The CDR3 nucleotides read TGTGCCAGCAGTTTTGTAGCGGGGGGCAATGAGCAGTTCTTC. It translates to CASSFVAGGNEQFF.

This chain connects TRBV11-2 to TRBJ1-1; 8 bases line up with TRBD1. This CDR3 region has 17 residues. The V gene's germline CDR1 is SGHAT and CDR2 FQNNGV. The junction had 11 bases not matched to a gene; V was cut back by 4 bases and J by 1 base. This CDR3 reads CASSSPQQGGRNTEAFF. The CDR3 DNA sequence: TGTGCCAGCAGCTCGCCGCAACAGGGGGGGAGGAACACTGAAGCTTTCTTT.

The rearrangement uses TRBV13 and TRBJ2-1; D may be TRBD1 (5 bases). V dropped 0 bases and J dropped 10 bases, with 7 bases sitting between them. This CDR3 comprises 12 residues. CDR1 is PRHDT and CDR2 is FYEKMQ in the germline V gene (reference sequence). CDR3 protein: CASSLGRTEQFF. CDR3 DNA: TGTGCCAGCAGCTTAGGCCGGACAGAGCAGTTCTTC.